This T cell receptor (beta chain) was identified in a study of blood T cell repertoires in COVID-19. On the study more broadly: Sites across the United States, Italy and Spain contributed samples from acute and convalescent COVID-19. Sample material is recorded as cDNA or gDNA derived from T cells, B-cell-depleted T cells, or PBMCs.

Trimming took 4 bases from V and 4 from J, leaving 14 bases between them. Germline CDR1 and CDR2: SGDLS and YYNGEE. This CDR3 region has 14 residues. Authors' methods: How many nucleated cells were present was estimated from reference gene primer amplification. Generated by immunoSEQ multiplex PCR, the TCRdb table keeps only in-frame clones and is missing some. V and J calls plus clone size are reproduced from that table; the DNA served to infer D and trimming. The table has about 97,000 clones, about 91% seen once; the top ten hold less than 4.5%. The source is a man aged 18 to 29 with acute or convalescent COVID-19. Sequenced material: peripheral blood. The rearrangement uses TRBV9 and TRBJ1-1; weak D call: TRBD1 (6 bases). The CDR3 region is CASSQNQGITEAFF. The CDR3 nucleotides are TGTGCCAGCAGCCAAAATCAGGGGATCACTGAAGCTTTCTTT.